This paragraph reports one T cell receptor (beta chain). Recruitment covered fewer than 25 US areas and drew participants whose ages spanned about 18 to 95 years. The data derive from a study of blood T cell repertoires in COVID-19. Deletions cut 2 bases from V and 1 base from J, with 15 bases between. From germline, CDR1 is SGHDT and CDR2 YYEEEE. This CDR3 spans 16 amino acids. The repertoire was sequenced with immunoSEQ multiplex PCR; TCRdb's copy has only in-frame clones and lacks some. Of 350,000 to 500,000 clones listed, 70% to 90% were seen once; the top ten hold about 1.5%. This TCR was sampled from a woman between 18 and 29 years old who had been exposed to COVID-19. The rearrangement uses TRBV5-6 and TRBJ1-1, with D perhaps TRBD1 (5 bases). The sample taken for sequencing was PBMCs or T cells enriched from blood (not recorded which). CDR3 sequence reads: CASSFNSGTGNTEAFF. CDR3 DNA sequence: TGTGCCAGCAGCTTTAACTCTGGCACAGGGAACACTGAAGCTTTCTTT.